This T cell receptor beta chain is drawn from a study of shared clonotypes between healthy human individuals. About the research overall: Researchers assigned three CD4 naive, three CD4 memory, two CD8 naive and one CD8 memory plate to each donor.

Germline V gene lookup returns CDR1 SGHRS and CDR2 YFSETQ. The CDR3 length is 15 residues. V lost 4 bases, J lost 6 bases, and 16 bases lay in between. The table came from immunoSEQ multiplex PCR; TCRdb's copy has only in-frame clones and leaves some out. The sample contains roughly 2.5 million clones, 85% to 95% of which appear only once. Both subsets, CD45RA+ naive and CD45RA-negative memory, were split from the CD4+ cells. This TCR was recovered from a man in his late teens or twenties in good health. Specimen: naive CD4+ T cells sorted from blood. Documented subset: CD45RA+ positively selected. This sequence joins TRBV5-1 and TRBJ1-4, with a possible D match to TRBD1 (5 bases). The CDR3 is CASSGEDIGDEKLFF. As DNA, the CDR3 is TGCGCCAGCAGCGGAGAGGACATCGGGGATGAAAAACTGTTTTTT. The full variable domain, in which reference TRBV5-1 and TRBJ1-4 provide the parts outside the CDR3, is KAGVTQTPRYLIKTRGQQVTLSCSPISGHRSVSWYQQTPGQGLQFLFEYFSETQRNKGNFPGRFSGRQFSNSRSEMNVSTLELGDSALYLCASSGEDIGDEKLFFGSGTQLSVL.